These 23 T cell receptor beta chains were all obtained from the same sample, sequenced in a study of shared clonotypes between healthy human individuals. Sequencing used immunoSEQ multiplex PCR; TCRdb keeps in-frame clones, though not all of them. The sample consists of 2 million to 2.5 million clones, 90% to 96% of them appearing once. The sequencing sample was made of naive CD4+ T cells sorted from blood. The subset here: CD45RA+ positively selected. Source of these receptors: a man younger than 35 in good health.

The chain links TRBV7-9 to TRBJ2-7, with D hard to call. Trimming shortened V by 8 bases and J by 4 bases, and 15 bases separated the two germline ends. CDR3 length: 13 residues. The germline V gene encodes CDR1 SEHNR and CDR2 FQNEAQ (reference sequence). CDR3 loop: CASAIDAFYEQYF. CDR3 in DNA: TGTGCCAGCGCGATCGACGCCTTTTACGAGCAGTACTTC.

The genes are TRBV19 and TRBJ2-1, with D possibly called TRBD1 or TRBD2 (5 bases each). This CDR3 spans 15 amino acids. The V gene lost 7 bases and the J gene lost 2 bases, with 15 bases spanning the gap. CDR1 and CDR2 (germline): LNHDA, SQIVND (reference sequence). CDR3 in amino acids: CASKPGQGPYNEQFF. CDR3 DNA: TGTGCCAGTAAGCCCGGGCAGGGACCCTACAATGAGCAGTTCTTC.

V is TRBV7-2 and J is TRBJ1-6; D gene unclear. Germline V gene lookup returns CDR1 SGHTA and CDR2 FQGNSA. This CDR3 comprises 14 residues. V lost 2 bases and J lost 6, with 8 bases in between. The CDR3 region is CASSLSSVNSPLHF. The CDR3 DNA follows: TGTGCCAGCAGCTTATCCTCTGTTAATTCACCCCTCCACTTT.

The chain employs TRBV30 and TRBJ2-7; D is possibly TRBD1 (6 bases). With 4 bases removed from V and 4 bases from J, the gap between germline ends came to 17 bases. This CDR3 comprises 14 residues. CDR1 and CDR2 from the germline V gene are GTSNPN and SVGIG (reference sequence). The CDR3 loop is CAWTPFTGWYEQYF. The DNA for the CDR3 is TGTGCCTGGACCCCCTTTACAGGGTGGTACGAGCAGTACTTC. Using reference TRBV30 and TRBJ2-7 for the parts outside the CDR3, the full variable domain is SQTIHQWPATLVQPVGSPLSLECTVEGTSNPNLYWYRQAAGRGLQLLFYSVGIGQISSEVPQNLSASRPQDRQFILSSKKLLLSDSGFYLCAWTPFTGWYEQYFGPGTRLTVT.

The gene calls are TRBV29-1 and TRBJ1-1, with 12 bases lining up with TRBD1. The CDR3 runs 14 residues. V shed 6 bases, J shed 10 bases, and the junction held 12 bases outside the gene matches. The germline gives CDR1 SQVTM, CDR2 ANQGSEA. As DNA, the CDR3 is TGCAGCGTGGGTTCCGGGACAGGGGGCAGGGGAGCTTTCTTT. This translates into CSVGSGTGGRGAFF.

V is TRBV18 and J is TRBJ1-1; unclear D gene. In germline, CDR1 is KGHSH, CDR2 LQKENI. Deletions cut 3 bases from V and 8 bases from J, with 10 bases between. The CDR3 loop spans 12 amino acids. DNA of the CDR3: TGTGCCAGCTCACCCACGGGGTCCGAAGCTTTCTTT. It specifies CASSPTGSEAFF. Complete variable domain (other parts from reference TRBV18 and TRBJ1-1): NAGVMQNPRHLVRRRGQEARLRCSPMKGHSHVYWYRQLPEEGLKFMVYLQKENIIDESGMPKERFSAEFPKEGPSILRIQQVVRGDSAAYFCASSPTGSEAFFGQGTRLTVV.

This sequence joins TRBV6-1 and TRBJ1-2, with D possibly being TRBD1 (5 bases). CDR3 length: 14 residues. The V gene's germline CDR1 is MNHNS and CDR2 SASEGT. Trimming removed 6 bases at V and 4 bases at J, with 15 bases between. CDR3 amino acids: CASSDWDGSYGYTF. In DNA, the CDR3 is TGTGCCAGCAGCGATTGGGACGGATCCTATGGCTACACCTTC.

This clone was seen a handful of times. The gene calls are TRBV5-1 and TRBJ1-2; 11 bases align to TRBD1. The germline V gene encodes CDR1 SGHRS and CDR2 YFSETQ. The CDR3 covers 14 residues. V was pared by 3 bases and J by 3 bases, with 1 base of the junction left unmatched. The CDR3: CASSWDRGDYGYTF. The CDR3, as DNA: TGCGCCAGCAGCTGGGACAGGGGGGACTATGGCTACACCTTC. Full variable domain (rest looked up from reference TRBV5-1 and TRBJ1-2): KAGVTQTPRYLIKTRGQQVTLSCSPISGHRSVSWYQQTPGQGLQFLFEYFSETQRNKGNFPGRFSGRQFSNSRSEMNVSTLELGDSALYLCASSWDRGDYGYTFGSGTRLTVV.

A note on this clone: Other nucleotide sequences in the sample specify the same CDR3. V and J are TRBV19 and TRBJ2-1, with D possibly TRBD2 on 6 matching bases. Deletions cut 5 bases from V and 3 bases from J, with 8 bases between. The CDR3 has 13 residues. The germline V gene has CDR1 LNHDA and CDR2 SQIVND (reference sequence). CDR3 nucleotide sequence: TGTGCCAGTAGTTCCGGGAGCTACAATGAGCAGTTCTTC. Protein product: CASSSGSYNEQFF.

The rearrangement uses TRBV10-3 and TRBJ2-3; D is unresolved. The germline V gene has CDR1 ENHRY and CDR2 SYGVKD. This CDR3 is 14 amino acids long. The V end was cut by 0 bases, the J end by 0 bases, with 4 bases between. CDR3 sequence (DNA): TGTGCCATCAGTGAGTCCTATAGCACAGATACGCAGTATTTT. It translates to CAISESYSTDTQYF.

This clone was recorded only once. This chain links TRBV7-2 with TRBJ1-3; perhaps TRBD1 as D (6 bases). This CDR3 comprises 15 residues. The germline V gene has CDR1 SGHTA and CDR2 FQGNSA. Trimming left V 5 bases short and J 2 bases short, with 13 bases between. CDR3 in DNA: TGTGCCAGCAGCACCTACAGGGAAGCTGGAAACACCATATATTTT. It yields the protein CASSTYREAGNTIYF.

V gene TRBV15 combines with J gene TRBJ2-7; D unclear. The CDR3 is 12 residues long. Germline V gives CDR1 LNHNV, CDR2 YYDKDF (reference sequence). V was pared by 0 bases and J by 5 bases, with 5 bases between. CDR3 nucleotide sequence: TGTGCCACCAGCAGAGATAAGGACGAGCAGTACTTC. This encodes CATSRDKDEQYF.

V usage is TRBV4-3 and J usage is TRBJ1-4; D gene unclear. Trimming stripped 1 base from V and 9 bases from J, with 18 bases between. Germline V CDR1 and CDR2: LGHNA, YSLEER. There are 16 residues in the CDR3. The CDR3 DNA reads as TGCGCCAGCAGCCAAGTGGAGGGCGCGCAGACGCAAAAACTGTTTTTT. Protein sequence: CASSQVEGAQTQKLFF.

The chain employs TRBV7-9 and TRBJ2-5; D is undetermined. V was trimmed by 4 bases and J by 5 bases, leaving 8 bases between them. This CDR3 is built from 12 residues. Germline V lookup: CDR1 SEHNR, CDR2 FQNEAQ (reference sequence). CDR3 region: CASSSPGETQYF. DNA of the CDR3: TGTGCCAGCAGCTCCCCCGGCGAGACCCAGTACTTC.

This sequence joins TRBV29-1 and TRBJ2-7; 14 nucleotides agree with TRBD2. The CDR3 loop spans 15 amino acids. Germline CDR1 and CDR2: SQVTM and ANQGSEA. V was pared by 7 bases and J by 5 bases, with 10 bases of the junction left unmatched. CDR3 protein: CSATGTSGGLDEQYF. The CDR3 DNA reads as TGCAGCGCGACCGGGACTAGCGGGGGTTTGGACGAGCAGTACTTC.

This chain uses TRBV18 with TRBJ2-5, with D perhaps given as TRBD1 or TRBD2 (5 bases each). Germline-derived CDR1 and CDR2 are KGHSH and LQKENI. This CDR3 has 16 amino acids. Trimming stripped 3 bases from V and 4 bases from J, with 18 bases between. CDR3: CASSPFRDGGGETQYF. CDR3 coding DNA: TGTGCCAGCTCACCCTTCAGGGACGGAGGAGGAGAGACCCAGTACTTC.

Remarks on this clone: Other DNA sequences in this sample translate to the same CDR3. The DNA for the CDR3 is TGTGCCAGCTCACCGCCTGGACTAGCGGGAGGCACAGATACGCAGTATTTT. This gives the protein CASSPPGLAGGTDTQYF. J is TRBJ2-3 and V is TRBV18; 13 bases agree with TRBD2. Germline values: CDR1 KGHSH, CDR2 LQKENI. V was pared by 3 bases and J by 1 base, with 4 bases of the junction left unmatched. There are 17 residues in the CDR3.

V gene TRBV5-4 combines with J gene TRBJ1-1; no definite D call. Trimming removed 2 bases from V and 3 bases from J, with 11 bases in between. Per germline, CDR1 SGHNT and CDR2 YYREEE (reference sequence). The CDR3 extends over 14 amino acids. The CDR3 DNA reads TGTGCCAGCAGCTTCCGAGCCGGGTACACTGAAGCTTTCTTT. Its translation is CASSFRAGYTEAFF.

This chain connects TRBV5-6 to TRBJ1-1, with TRBD1 as a possible D gene (6 bases). This CDR3 is built from 16 residues. V was trimmed by 1 base and J by 0 bases, leaving 13 bases between them. CDR1 is SGHDT and CDR2 is YYEEEE in the germline V gene. In nucleotides, the CDR3 is TGTGCCAGCAGCTTGTTGGCAGGGGCCATGAACACTGAAGCTTTCTTT. Encoded protein: CASSLLAGAMNTEAFF.

Worth noting for this clone: This could be a read error, since a much larger clone is one nucleotide away. This sample includes further DNA sequences coding for the same CDR3. This chain links TRBV5-1 with TRBJ2-5; D remains ambiguous. Germline values: CDR1 SGHRS, CDR2 YFSETQ. This CDR3 spans 11 amino acids. Here the CDR3 reads CASSYQETQYF. The CDR3, as DNA: TGCGCCAGCAGCTACCAGGAGACCCAGTACTTC. Complete variable domain (other parts from reference TRBV5-1 and TRBJ2-5): KAGVTQTPRYLIKTRGQQVTLSCSPISGHRSVSWYQQTPGQGLQFLFEYFSETQRNKGNFPGRFSGRQFSNSRSEMNVSTLELGDSALYLCASSYQETQYFGPGTRLLVL.

CDR3 nucleotides: TGTGCCAGCAGTTTAACCGGGACAGAAGGACCAGATACGCAGTATTTT. This encodes CASSLTGTEGPDTQYF. V usage is TRBV28 and J usage is TRBJ2-3; 7 positions match TRBD1. This CDR3 has 16 residues. Germline V lookup: CDR1 MDHEN, CDR2 SYDVKM. Trimming cost V 2 bases and J 4 bases; bases outside gene matches: 9.

The CDR3 sequence is CAISERTASNTGELFF. CDR3 coding DNA: TGTGCCATCAGTGAGCGGACAGCCTCGAACACCGGGGAGCTGTTTTTT. The chain combines TRBV10-3 with TRBJ2-2, with D perhaps matching TRBD1 (6 bases). V was trimmed by 2 bases and J by 0 bases, leaving 10 bases between them. The germline gives CDR1 ENHRY, CDR2 SYGVKD. This CDR3 comprises 16 residues.

The sample holds one count of this clone. The chain employs TRBV5-8 and TRBJ1-6; 8 nucleotides align to TRBD1. The CDR3 totals 16 residues. V lost 4 bases to trimming and J lost 6 bases; unmatched junction nucleotides: 9. Germline CDR1 reads SGHTS; CDR2 reads YDEGEE. The CDR3 nucleotides are TGTGCCAGCAGCACTACCGGGACAGGACTTAATTCACCCCTCCACTTT. Its protein is CASSTTGTGLNSPLHF.